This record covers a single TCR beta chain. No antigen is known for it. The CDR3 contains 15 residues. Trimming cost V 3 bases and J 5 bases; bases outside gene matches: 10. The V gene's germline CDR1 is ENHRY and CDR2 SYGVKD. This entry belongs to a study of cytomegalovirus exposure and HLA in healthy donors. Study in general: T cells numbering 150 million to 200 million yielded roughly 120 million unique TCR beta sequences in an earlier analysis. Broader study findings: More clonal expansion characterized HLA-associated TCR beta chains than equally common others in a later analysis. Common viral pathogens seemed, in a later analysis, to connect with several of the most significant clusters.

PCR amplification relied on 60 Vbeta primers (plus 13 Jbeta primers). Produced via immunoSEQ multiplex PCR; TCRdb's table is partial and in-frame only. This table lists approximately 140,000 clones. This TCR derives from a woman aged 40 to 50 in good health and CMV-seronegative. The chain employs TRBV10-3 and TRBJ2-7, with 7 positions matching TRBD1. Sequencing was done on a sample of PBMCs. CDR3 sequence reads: CAISEGTDPSDEQYF. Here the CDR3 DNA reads TGTGCCATCAGTGAAGGGACAGACCCTTCTGACGAGCAGTACTTC.